These 28 T cell receptor beta chains came from one sample sequenced in a study of cytomegalovirus exposure and HLA in healthy donors. The protocol was immunoSEQ multiplex PCR, while the TCRdb copy is restricted to in-frame clones and leaves out a portion. The data contain about 140,000 clones, roughly nine tenths of them singletons. The sequencing input was PBMCs. These receptors all come from a man aged 18 to 29 in good health and CMV-seronegative.

This chain connects TRBV28 to TRBJ2-7; possible D gene TRBD1, 6 bases. This CDR3 is 15 amino acids long. The germline CDR1 and CDR2 sequences are MDHEN and SYDVKM. Trimming removed 4 bases at V and 5 bases at J, with 18 bases between. DNA of the CDR3: TGTGCCAGCAGTTCCCATACAGGGTCGAGGAACGAGCAGTACTTC. It yields the protein CASSSHTGSRNEQYF.

The chain carries TRBV28 and TRBJ1-4; maybe TRBD1 (6 bases). Trimming took off 4 bases at V and 3 bases at J, with 12 bases between the two ends. The germline V gene has CDR1 MDHEN and CDR2 SYDVKM. The CDR3 is 15 residues long. CDR3 DNA: TGTGCCAGCAGTTCCCATCAGGGGTCTAATGAAAAACTGTTTTTT. It is translated as CASSSHQGSNEKLFF.

The chain employs TRBV7-2 and TRBJ1-5, with D hard to call. V lost 5 bases to trimming and J lost 6 bases, with 8 bases between them. The CDR3 covers 12 residues. Germline CDR1 is SGHTA and CDR2 is FQGNSA. This CDR3 is CASSPYGQPQHF. DNA of the CDR3: TGTGCCAGCAGCCCCTACGGTCAGCCCCAGCATTTT.

The chain recombines TRBV27 with TRBJ2-7; 13 positions match TRBD2. V lost 3 bases and J lost 3; bases outside the gene matches: 5. CDR3 length: 16 amino acids. From germline, CDR1 is MNHEY and CDR2 SMNVEV (reference sequence). DNA of the CDR3: TGTGCCAGCAGTTTCTCCGGACTAGCGGGGGACTACGAGCAGTACTTC. It translates to CASSFSGLAGDYEQYF.

V usage is TRBV11-3 and J usage is TRBJ2-5, with 7 positions matching TRBD2. CDR1 SGHNT and CDR2 YENEEA come from the germline V gene. The V gene end was trimmed by 3 bases and the J gene end by 0 bases; junction bases not matched to a gene: 1. The CDR3 totals 14 residues. CDR3 amino acids: CASSLGGYQETQYF. CDR3 sequence (DNA): TGTGCCAGCAGCTTGGGGGGGTACCAAGAGACCCAGTACTTC.

For the CDR3, the DNA is TGTGCCAGCAGCCGAACAGGGGCGCCTCATGGCTACACCTTC. Translation gives CASSRTGAPHGYTF. The chain uses TRBV28 and TRBJ1-2; 7 positions match TRBD1. The V gene end was trimmed by 6 bases and the J gene end by 6 bases; junction bases not matched to a gene: 10. Germline V gives CDR1 MDHEN, CDR2 SYDVKM. The CDR3 totals 14 residues.

The chain uses TRBV7-2 and TRBJ1-5, with 7 bases identical to TRBD1. The junction had 8 bases not matched to a gene; V was cut back by 8 bases and J by 7 bases. Germline CDR1 SGHTA, CDR2 FQGNSA. This CDR3 is built from 13 residues. DNA for the CDR3: TGTGCCAGCGGACTCGACAGGGTACAGCCCCAGCATTTT. Translation gives CASGLDRVQPQHF.

The chain links TRBV27 to TRBJ1-2; D might be TRBD1 (6 bases). Trimming stripped 0 bases from V and 0 bases from J, with 11 bases between. The germline CDR1 and CDR2 sequences are MNHEY and SMNVEV (reference sequence). The CDR3 runs 16 residues. The CDR3 protein is CASSLSTGPANYGYTF. As DNA, the CDR3 is TGTGCCAGCAGTTTATCTACAGGGCCTGCTAACTATGGCTACACCTTC.

In its sample, this clone was seen once. The V call is TRBV2, the J call TRBJ2-2; D uncertain. The CDR3 runs to 16 residues. Germline CDR1 reads SNHLY; CDR2 reads FYNNEI. Trimming shortened V by 6 bases and J by 4 bases, and 18 bases separated the two germline ends. The CDR3 sequence is CASRNSLLKVTGELFF. For the CDR3, the DNA is TGTGCCAGCAGAAACAGCTTATTAAAGGTCACCGGGGAGCTGTTTTTT.

This rearrangement joins TRBV6-5 to TRBJ1-5; possibly TRBD1 for D (6 bases). Trimming removed 5 bases at V and 6 bases at J, with 14 bases between. There are 14 residues in the CDR3. Germline lookup yields CDR1 MNHEY and CDR2 SVGAGI. Here the CDR3 reads CASSPGDPIQPQHF. The CDR3 DNA sequence: TGTGCCAGCAGTCCAGGGGACCCGATTCAGCCCCAGCATTTT.

This clone has only a few counts. V usage is TRBV4-3 and J usage is TRBJ2-6; tentative D call: TRBD2 (5 bases). The CDR3 loop spans 17 amino acids. CDR1 is LGHNA, CDR2 YSLEER, per germline. The V and J ends lost 2 bases and 0 bases respectively, with 11 bases between them. The CDR3 protein is CASSQQDSTSGANVLTF. CDR3 sequence (DNA): TGCGCCAGCAGCCAACAGGACTCAACCTCTGGGGCCAACGTCCTGACTTTC.

The gene calls are TRBV5-1 and TRBJ1-1; D unclear. Trimming pared 4 bases from V and 3 bases from J, leaving 13 bases between. This CDR3 contains 14 residues. Germline CDR1 SGHRS, CDR2 YFSETQ. The CDR3, as DNA: TGCGCCAGCAGCCCAACCCCCTCGGACACTGAAGCTTTCTTT. Its protein is CASSPTPSDTEAFF.

This chain links TRBV18 with TRBJ1-1, with D tentatively TRBD1 (5 bases). Germline CDR1 and CDR2: KGHSH and LQKENI. The CDR3 is 16 residues long. V lost 3 bases and J 2 bases, leaving 16 bases between the germline ends. The CDR3 loop reads CASSPLPGQGNTEAFF. DNA of the CDR3: TGTGCCAGCTCACCTCTCCCAGGGCAAGGAAACACTGAAGCTTTCTTT.

This chain connects TRBV18 to TRBJ1-1, with 8 nucleotides matching TRBD1. Germline CDR1 and CDR2: KGHSH and LQKENI. The trim removed 8 bases at V and 3 bases at J, leaving 5 bases unmatched. The CDR3 spans 13 residues. The chain's CDR3 is CASSGQGDTEAFF. The CDR3 DNA sequence: TGTGCCAGCAGCGGACAGGGAGACACTGAAGCTTTCTTT.

The chain joins TRBV11-2 to TRBJ1-4; no definite D call. With 1 base removed from V and 8 bases from J, the gap between germline ends came to 14 bases. Germline-derived CDR1 and CDR2 are SGHAT and FQNNGV. The CDR3 is 15 amino acids. The CDR3 DNA reads TGTGCCAGCAGCTTAGCCCCCCGGGCGGGGGAAAAACTGTTTTTT. It codes for CASSLAPRAGEKLFF. Supplemented by reference TRBV11-2 and TRBJ1-4, the full variable domain reads EAGVAQSPRYKIIEKRQSVAFWCNPISGHATLYWYQQILGQGPKLLIQFQNNGVVDDSQLPKDRFSAERLKGVDSTLKIQPAKLEDSAVYLCASSLAPRAGEKLFFGSGTQLSVL.

This chain uses TRBV2 with TRBJ1-2, with D perhaps TRBD1 (6 bases). The CDR3 is made up of 14 amino acids. The V gene's germline CDR1 is SNHLY and CDR2 FYNNEI. The V and J ends lost 6 bases and 4 bases respectively, with 15 bases between them. In DNA, the CDR3 is TGTGCCAGCAGCTACAGGGCCTTGGTCTATGGCTACACCTTC. It yields the protein CASSYRALVYGYTF.

The chain employs TRBV29-1 and TRBJ2-1; the D gene is possibly TRBD2 (7 bases). Germline CDR1 reads SQVTM; CDR2 reads ANQGSEA. V shed 7 bases and J shed 2 bases, with 12 bases lying between them. The CDR3 length is 13 residues. The CDR3 is CSGEGGTYNEQFF. For the CDR3, the DNA is TGCAGCGGGGAGGGGGGGACCTACAATGAGCAGTTCTTC.

This chain joins TRBV28 and TRBJ1-5; 7 nucleotides match TRBD1. After removal of 2 bases from V and 16 bases from J, the junction contained 11 bases not matched to a gene. The CDR3 has 13 residues. Germline CDR1 and CDR2: MDHEN and SYDVKM. The CDR3 DNA reads as TGTGCCAGCAGTTTAACAATGACAGGGCAAGAACATTTT. Its translation is CASSLTMTGQEHF.

In this sample, this clone turned up a few times. The CDR3 DNA sequence: TGTGCCAGTAGTATAGATCTTCGCGGTCAAGAGACCCAGTACTTC. This translates into CASSIDLRGQETQYF. The chain couples TRBV19 to TRBJ2-5; D is ambiguous. Trimming took 0 bases from V and 2 from J, leaving 10 bases between them. The CDR3 has 15 residues. From germline, CDR1 is LNHDA and CDR2 SQIVND (reference sequence). The full variable domain, its missing parts supplied by reference TRBV19 and TRBJ2-5, is DGGITQSPKYLFRKEGQNVTLSCEQNLNHDAMYWYRQDPGQGLRLIYYSQIVNDFQKGDIAEGYSVSREKKESFPLTVTSAQKNPTAFYLCASSIDLRGQETQYFGPGTRLLVL.

The chain carries TRBV5-1 and TRBJ2-3; possible D gene TRBD2, 5 bases. This CDR3 comprises 15 residues. Germline assignment: CDR1 SGHRS and CDR2 YFSETQ. V lost 5 bases, J lost 2 bases, and 15 bases lay in between. The CDR3 loop reads CASRKGPGDTDTQYF. The CDR3 nucleotides are TGCGCCAGCAGGAAAGGCCCCGGGGACACAGATACGCAGTATTTT.

This chain connects TRBV5-6 to TRBJ1-2, with 9 bases that match TRBD1. Germline V lookup: CDR1 SGHDT, CDR2 YYEEEE. V lost 3 bases and J lost 4; bases outside the gene matches: 4. The CDR3 has 14 residues. CDR3 loop: CASSSPGQGYGYTF. The CDR3 DNA is TGTGCCAGCAGCTCACCGGGACAGGGCTATGGCTACACCTTC.

This clone was found many times. This chain uses TRBV11-2 with TRBJ2-7; unclear D gene. The CDR3 spans 9 residues. Germline CDR1 and CDR2: SGHAT and FQNNGV. With 11 bases removed from V and 7 bases from J, the gap between germline ends came to 9 bases. CDR3 coding DNA: TGTGCCCCAGAGGTAGAGCAGTACTTC. Translation: CAPEVEQYF.

This rearrangement joins TRBV2 to TRBJ2-3; perhaps TRBD2 as D (5 bases). Germline-derived CDR1 and CDR2 are SNHLY and FYNNEI. The V end lost 7 bases, the J end lost 6 bases, and 11 bases lay between the germline ends. The CDR3 is 12 residues long. The CDR3 DNA is TGTGCCAGCAATCGTGCGGGCGATACGCAGTATTTT. Translated: CASNRAGDTQYF.

The V gene is TRBV5-4, the J gene TRBJ2-5; D is possibly TRBD1 (6 bases). The CDR3 sequence is 13 residues long. V lost 4 bases and J 11 bases, leaving 18 bases between the germline ends. Germline V gives CDR1 SGHNT, CDR2 YYREEE (reference sequence). DNA of the CDR3: TGTGCCAGCAGCCTCTACAGGGACCCAAGGCAGTACTTC. This codes for CASSLYRDPRQYF.

V usage is TRBV19 and J usage is TRBJ2-7; 9 bases are shared with TRBD2. This CDR3 has 14 amino acids. CDR1 and CDR2 from the germline V gene are LNHDA and SQIVND (reference sequence). V lost 1 base and J lost 6; bases outside the gene matches: 4. The CDR3 region is CASSIASGITEQYF. CDR3 coding DNA: TGTGCCAGTAGTATAGCTAGCGGGATCACCGAGCAGTACTTC.

V usage is TRBV6-6 and J usage is TRBJ1-1; tentative D call: TRBD1 (6 bases). Germline values: CDR1 MNHNY, CDR2 SVGAGI (reference sequence). Trimming left V 4 bases short and J 5 bases short, with 17 bases between. This CDR3 is built from 15 residues. CDR3 nucleotides: TGTGCCAGCAGTTCCCCTACAGGGTTGGGGACTGAAGCTTTCTTT. Its translation is CASSSPTGLGTEAFF.

This clone has only one observation. The CDR3, as DNA: TGTGCCATCAGTGAGTCTGAGGGAGCGGGAAGGACAGATACGCAGTATTTT. Encoded protein: CAISESEGAGRTDTQYF. The V and J genes are TRBV10-3 and TRBJ2-3; 7 bases line up with TRBD2. Germline CDR1 reads ENHRY; CDR2 reads SYGVKD. The CDR3 extends over 17 amino acids. V lost 0 bases to trimming and J lost 3 bases; unmatched junction nucleotides: 9.

The V and J genes are TRBV4-3 and TRBJ2-7; TRBD1 agrees at 10 bases. With V trimmed by 3 bases and J by 2 bases, 4 bases remained unmatched. This CDR3 region has 15 residues. Germline V gene lookup returns CDR1 LGHNA and CDR2 YSLEER. CDR3 sequence: CASSHPGQGTYEQYF. CDR3 bases: TGCGCCAGCAGCCACCCGGGACAGGGGACCTACGAGCAGTACTTC.